Listed here are 2 T cell receptor beta chains from one sample, sequenced in a study of PD-L1 blockade in urothelial cancer. Time point in this sample: peripheral blood 6 weeks after treatment start. TCRdb's copy holds only in-frame clones and misses some; the assay was immunoSEQ multiplex PCR. The sample has about 76,000 clones, under 95% seen once; the top ten hold 0.85% to 0.9%. Material: PBMCs, obtained around atezolizumab (anti-PD-L1) treatment. The receptors come from a woman over 75 with urothelial cancer.

Concerning this clone itself: The identical CDR3 is also encoded by other nucleotide sequences in the sample. This chain connects TRBV5-1 to TRBJ2-3, with 7 bases fitting TRBD2. There are 15 residues in the CDR3. Trimming at V came to 0 bases and at J to 0 bases, leaving 1 base not matched to a gene. The germline V gene encodes CDR1 SGHRS and CDR2 YFSETQ. CDR3 coding DNA: TGCGCCAGCAGCTTGGACGGGAGGAGCACAGATACGCAGTATTTT. The encoded protein is CASSLDGRSTDTQYF.

In its sample, this clone was seen a few times. The gene calls are TRBV9 and TRBJ2-3; 8 nucleotides agree with TRBD1. The J segment lost 5 bases and the V segment lost 0 bases, leaving 8 bases of the junction unmatched. This CDR3 region has 16 residues. From germline, CDR1 is SGDLS and CDR2 YYNGEE. The chain's CDR3 is CASSVEAGGPVDTQYF. The CDR3 DNA is TGTGCCAGCAGCGTAGAGGCAGGGGGCCCGGTAGATACGCAGTATTTT.